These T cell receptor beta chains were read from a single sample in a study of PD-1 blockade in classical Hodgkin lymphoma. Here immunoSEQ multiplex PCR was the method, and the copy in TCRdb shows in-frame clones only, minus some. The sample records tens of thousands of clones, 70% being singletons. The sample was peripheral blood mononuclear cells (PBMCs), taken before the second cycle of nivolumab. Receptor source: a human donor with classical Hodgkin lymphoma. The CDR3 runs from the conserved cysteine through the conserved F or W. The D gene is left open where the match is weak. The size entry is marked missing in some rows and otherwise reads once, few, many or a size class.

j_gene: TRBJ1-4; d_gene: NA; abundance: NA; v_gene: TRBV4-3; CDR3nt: TGCGCCAGCAGCCAAGGCCCGGACGCCACCAGCGAGGGAAAACTGTTTTTT; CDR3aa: CASSQGPDATSEGKLFF
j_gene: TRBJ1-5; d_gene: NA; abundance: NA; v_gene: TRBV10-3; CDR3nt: TGTGCCATCAGTGATAGCAATCAGCCCCAGCATTTT; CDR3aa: CAISDSNQPQHF
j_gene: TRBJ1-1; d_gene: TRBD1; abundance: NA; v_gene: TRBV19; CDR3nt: TGTGCCAGTAGCGACAGGGGGCAGGACACTGAAGCTTTCTTT; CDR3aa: CASSDRGQDTEAFF
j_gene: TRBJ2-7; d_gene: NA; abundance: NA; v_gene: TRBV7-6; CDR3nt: TGTGCCAGCAGCTTGAGTGGAGGCAGCGCCTACGAGCAGTACTTC; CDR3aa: CASSLSGGSAYEQYF
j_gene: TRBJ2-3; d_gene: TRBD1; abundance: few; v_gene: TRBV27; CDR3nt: TGTGCCAGCAGTTTCGGGACAGGCACAGATACGCAGTATTTT; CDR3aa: CASSFGTGTDTQYF
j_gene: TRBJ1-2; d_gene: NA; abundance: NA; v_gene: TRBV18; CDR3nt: TGTGCCAGCTCACCTGGCGGCAGTCTTAACTATGGCTACACCTTC; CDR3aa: CASSPGGSLNYGYTF
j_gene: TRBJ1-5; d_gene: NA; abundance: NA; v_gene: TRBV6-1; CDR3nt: TGTGCCAGCACCCAGAGTTATAGCAATCAGCCCCAGCATTTT; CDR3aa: CASTQSYSNQPQHF
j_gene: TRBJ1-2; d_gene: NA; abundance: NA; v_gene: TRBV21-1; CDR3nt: TGTGCCAGCAGCAAAGCGTCTTATCGGGAAGTTAACTATGGCTACACCTTC; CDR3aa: CASSKASYREVNYGYTF
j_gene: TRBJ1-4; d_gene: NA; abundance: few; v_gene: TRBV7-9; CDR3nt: TGTGCCAGCAGCTCTGTGGTTGGGGCGGAAAAACTGTTTTTT; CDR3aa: CASSSVVGAEKLFF
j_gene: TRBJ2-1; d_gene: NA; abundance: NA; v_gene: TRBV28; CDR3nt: TGTGCCAGCGGCCCAAGAAGTTGGCAGTTCTTC; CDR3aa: CASGPRSWQFF
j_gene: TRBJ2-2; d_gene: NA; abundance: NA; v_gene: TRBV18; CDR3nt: TGTGCCAGCTCACCATTTGAGTCCGGCGGGGAGCTGTTTTTT; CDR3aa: CASSPFESGGELFF
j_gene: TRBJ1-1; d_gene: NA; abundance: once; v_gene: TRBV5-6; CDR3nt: TGTGCCAGCAGCTTGTACAGAGAAGCTTTCTTT; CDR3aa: CASSLYREAFF
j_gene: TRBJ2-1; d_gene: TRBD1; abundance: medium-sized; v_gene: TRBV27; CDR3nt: TGTGCCAGCGTAGAGGACAGGGGGCAGGTTGGGCAGTTCTTC; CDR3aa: CASVEDRGQVGQFF
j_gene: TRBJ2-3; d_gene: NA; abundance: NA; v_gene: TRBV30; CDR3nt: TGTGCCTGGAGTGCACGGGGGAATACGCAGTATTTT; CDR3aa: CAWSARGNTQYF
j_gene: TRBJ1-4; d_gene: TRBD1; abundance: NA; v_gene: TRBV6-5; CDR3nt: TGTGCCAGCAGTCGGACAGGAAGTAATGAAAAACTGTTTTTT; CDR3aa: CASSRTGSNEKLFF
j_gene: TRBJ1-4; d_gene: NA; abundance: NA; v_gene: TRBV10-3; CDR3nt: TGTGCCATCAGTGGGAATAATGAAAAACTGTTTTTT; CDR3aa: CAISGNNEKLFF
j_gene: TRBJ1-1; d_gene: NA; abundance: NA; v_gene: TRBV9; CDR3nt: TGTGCCAGCGGTCCTTTGAGGACTGAAGCTTTCTTT; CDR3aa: CASGPLRTEAFF
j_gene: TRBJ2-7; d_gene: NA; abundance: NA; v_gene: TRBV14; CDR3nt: TGTGCCAGCAGCCAGAACACAGGTTACGAGCAGTACTTC; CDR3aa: CASSQNTGYEQYF
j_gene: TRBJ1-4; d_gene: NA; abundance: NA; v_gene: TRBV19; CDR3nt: TGTGCCAGTAGTATGGGAACAGGGAAGGGTCCAAATGAAAAACTGTTTTTT; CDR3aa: CASSMGTGKGPNEKLFF
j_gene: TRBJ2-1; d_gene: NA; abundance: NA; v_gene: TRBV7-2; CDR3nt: TGTGCCAGCAGCTTAGACTATCGGAATGAGCAGTTCTTC; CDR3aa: CASSLDYRNEQFF
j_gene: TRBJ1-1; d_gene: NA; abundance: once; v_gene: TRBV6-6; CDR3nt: TGTGCCAGCAGTTACTCGATATTGGGGAACACTGAAGCTTTCTTT; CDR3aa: CASSYSILGNTEAFF
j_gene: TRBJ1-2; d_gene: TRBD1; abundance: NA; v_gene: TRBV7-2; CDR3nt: TGTGCCAGCAGCTTAGAGGGGGCGCGTAGCTATGGCTACACCTTC; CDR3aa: CASSLEGARSYGYTF
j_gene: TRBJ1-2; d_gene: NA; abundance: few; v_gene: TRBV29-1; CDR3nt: TGCAGCTTAAGGGACTTCGATGGCTACACCTTC; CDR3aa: CSLRDFDGYTF
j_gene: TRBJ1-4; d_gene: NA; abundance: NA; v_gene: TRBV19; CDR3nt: TGTGCCAGTCGCAAGACAGCCTCTAATGAAAAACTGTTTTTT; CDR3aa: CASRKTASNEKLFF
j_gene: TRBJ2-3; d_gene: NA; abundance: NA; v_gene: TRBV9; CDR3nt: TGTGCCAGCAGCCCGATGGGGGTGGGGACAGATACGCAGTATTTT; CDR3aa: CASSPMGVGTDTQYF
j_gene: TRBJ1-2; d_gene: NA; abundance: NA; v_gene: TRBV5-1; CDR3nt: TGCGCCAGCAGCTTGACGTCAGAAACAAGCTACACCTTC; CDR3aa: CASSLTSETSYTF
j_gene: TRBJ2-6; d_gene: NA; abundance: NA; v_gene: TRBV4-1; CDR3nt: TGCGCCAGCAGCGGCGTAAGGGGATCCGGGGCCAACGTCCTGACTTTC; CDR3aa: CASSGVRGSGANVLTF
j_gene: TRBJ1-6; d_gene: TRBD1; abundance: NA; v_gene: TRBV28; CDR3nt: TGTGCCAGCAGTCCCGGGACAGGGGAATCACCCCTCCACTTT; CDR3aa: CASSPGTGESPLHF
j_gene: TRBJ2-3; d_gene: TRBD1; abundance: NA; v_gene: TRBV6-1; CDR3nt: TGTGCCAGCAGTGAGGCAGGGGGAACAGATACGCAGTATTTT; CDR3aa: CASSEAGGTDTQYF
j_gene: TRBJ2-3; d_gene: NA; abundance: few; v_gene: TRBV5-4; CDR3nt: TGTGCCAGCAGCCTGGACCCCAACACAGATACGCAGTATTTT; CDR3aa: CASSLDPNTDTQYF
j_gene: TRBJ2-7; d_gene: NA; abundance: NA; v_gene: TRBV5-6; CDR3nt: TGTGCCAGCAGCTGGTTTTCCAGGACAGCCCGCTACGAGCAGTACTTC; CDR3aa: CASSWFSRTARYEQYF
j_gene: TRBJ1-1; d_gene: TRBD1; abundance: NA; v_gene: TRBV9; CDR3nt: TGTGCCAGCAGCGAGCGGGACAGGGCCATGAACACTGAAGCTTTCTTT; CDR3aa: CASSERDRAMNTEAFF
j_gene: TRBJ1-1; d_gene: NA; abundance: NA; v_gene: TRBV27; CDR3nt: TGTGCCAGCAGTTTTGCTCCTAACACTGAAGCTTTCTTT; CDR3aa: CASSFAPNTEAFF
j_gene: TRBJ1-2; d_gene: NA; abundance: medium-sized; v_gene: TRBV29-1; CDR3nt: TGCAGCGTTGAAGATCTCCTAGGTGGCTACACCTTC; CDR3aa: CSVEDLLGGYTF
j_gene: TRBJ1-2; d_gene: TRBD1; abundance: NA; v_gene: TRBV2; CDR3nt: TGTGCCAGTTCCCGGGACAGGTTAGGCTACACCTTC; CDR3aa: CASSRDRLGYTF
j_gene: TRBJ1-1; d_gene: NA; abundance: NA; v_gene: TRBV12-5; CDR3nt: TGTGCTAGTGCTGCGGCTCAGGGGTCTGAAGCTTTCTTT; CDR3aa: CASAAAQGSEAFF
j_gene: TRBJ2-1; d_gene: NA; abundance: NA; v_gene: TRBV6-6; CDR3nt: TGTGCCAGCACCCTGAGTCTGGGGGAGTTACTGTTCTTC; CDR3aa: CASTLSLGELLFF
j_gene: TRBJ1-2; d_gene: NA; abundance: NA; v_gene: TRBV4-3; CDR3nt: TGCGCCAGCAGCCAAGAGGCAGGGACGGGAGGCTACACCTTC; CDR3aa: CASSQEAGTGGYTF
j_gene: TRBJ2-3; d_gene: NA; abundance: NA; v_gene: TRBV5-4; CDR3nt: TGTGCCAGCAGCTTAAGTGGGGGGCGGGTAGATACGCAGTATTTT; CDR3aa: CASSLSGGRVDTQYF
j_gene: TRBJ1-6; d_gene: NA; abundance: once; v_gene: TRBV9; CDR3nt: TGTGCCAGCAGCGACGGGACACCCAATTCACCCCTCCACTTT; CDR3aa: CASSDGTPNSPLHF
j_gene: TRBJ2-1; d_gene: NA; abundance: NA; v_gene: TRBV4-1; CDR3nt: TGCGCCAGCAGCCAAGAAAGCGAGGCTGACGACGAGCAGTTCTTC; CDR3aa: CASSQESEADDEQFF
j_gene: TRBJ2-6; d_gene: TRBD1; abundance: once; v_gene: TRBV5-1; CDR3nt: TGCGCCAGCAGCCTAAGCCCGGGACAGGGAGCTGGGGCCAACGTCCTGACTTTC; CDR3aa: CASSLSPGQGAGANVLTF